Below, 14 T cell receptor beta chains from the same sample are listed, as sequenced in a study of blood T cell repertoires in COVID-19 (dated by TCRdb to 2018 to 2021). The library was generated by the immunoSEQ multiplex PCR assay. This is the immuneACCESS table as TCRdb keeps it, with only in-frame sequences that have V and J called. A part of the clones is gone; compared with another copy, unresolved V genes explain less than half, and the rest is unexplained. The sample table contains 250,000 to 350,000 clones; only one count was recorded for around 90% of them. 18% of the sample goes to the ten largest clones. The sequenced material came from PBMCs or T cells enriched from blood (not recorded which). The receptors derive from a woman aged 25 to 39 who had recovered from COVID-19.

V usage is TRBV7-2 and J usage is TRBJ2-7; 8 bases line up with TRBD2. Germline CDR1 SGHTA, CDR2 FQGNSA. Trimming cost V 1 base and J 1 base; bases outside gene matches: 12. The CDR3 length is 18 residues. The CDR3 nucleotides are TGTGCCAGCAGCTTAGTCGGACGGGGGGGCTTGCGTTCCTACGAGCAGTACTTC. It encodes CASSLVGRGGLRSYEQYF.

This rearrangement joins TRBV28 to TRBJ2-7; 10 nucleotides line up with TRBD1. The CDR3 is 14 amino acids. The J segment lost 2 bases and the V segment lost 2 bases, leaving 0 bases of the junction unmatched. The germline gives CDR1 MDHEN, CDR2 SYDVKM. This CDR3 is CASSLGQGAYEQYF. The DNA of the CDR3 is TGTGCCAGCAGTTTAGGACAGGGGGCCTACGAGCAGTACTTC.

CDR3 sequence: CASNSDRRGPRDNSPLHF. The CDR3 bases are TGTGCCAGCAACTCCGATAGACGTGGACCGAGGGATAATTCACCCCTCCACTTT. V is TRBV28 and J is TRBJ1-6; D remains unclear. Germline lookup yields CDR1 MDHEN and CDR2 SYDVKM. Trimming pared 7 bases from V and 5 bases from J, leaving 24 bases between. The CDR3 is made up of 18 amino acids.

The gene calls are TRBV27 and TRBJ2-7; the D gene is possibly TRBD1 (5 bases). The CDR3 sequence is 13 residues long. The germline V and J ends were trimmed by 5 bases and 0 bases, with 8 bases remaining between them. The germline CDR1 and CDR2 sequences are MNHEY and SMNVEV (reference sequence). DNA of the CDR3: TGTGCCAGCAGTGGGGCAGCCTCCTACGAGCAGTACTTC. Amino acids: CASSGAASYEQYF.

This sequence joins TRBV28 and TRBJ1-5, with D hard to call. This CDR3 contains 13 residues. V dropped 7 bases and J dropped 2 bases, with 9 bases sitting between them. Germline CDR1 reads MDHEN; CDR2 reads SYDVKM. The CDR3 sequence: CASTLLRNQPQHF. The CDR3 bases are TGTGCCAGCACCCTGCTACGCAATCAGCCCCAGCATTTT.

This chain uses TRBV28 with TRBJ1-2, with 8 bases lining up with TRBD1. The CDR3 contains 14 residues. Trimming removed 6 bases from V and 2 bases from J; junction bases left unmatched: 5. The germline CDR1 and CDR2 sequences are MDHEN and SYDVKM. CDR3 bases: TGTGCCAGCAGCAGGGACAGGAGGAACTATGGCTACACCTTC. It codes for CASSRDRRNYGYTF.

The chain joins TRBV24-1 to TRBJ1-1, with 8 bases aligning to TRBD1. V trimming: 4 bases; J trimming: 4 bases; junction bases outside the gene matches: 7. CDR3 length: 15 amino acids. Looked up from germline, CDR1 is KGHDR and CDR2 is SFDVKD. The CDR3 sequence is CATSDPSTGGTEAFF. The CDR3 region has the DNA TGTGCCACCAGTGACCCCTCTACAGGGGGCACTGAAGCTTTCTTT.

The genes are TRBV5-4 and TRBJ1-2; 9 bases agree with TRBD1. V shed 3 bases, J shed 0 bases, and the junction held 9 bases outside the gene matches. CDR3 size: 17 residues. CDR1 is SGHNT and CDR2 is YYREEE in the germline V gene (reference sequence). The CDR3 nucleotides are TGTGCCAGCAGCTCGCCGGGGACAGGGCTTTCTAACTATGGCTACACCTTC. This codes for CASSSPGTGLSNYGYTF.

This sequence joins TRBV19 and TRBJ2-7, with 12 positions matching TRBD2. V was clipped by 3 bases and J by 3 bases; unmatched bases: 9. Germline V gene lookup returns CDR1 LNHDA and CDR2 SQIVND (reference sequence). The CDR3 contains 17 residues. The CDR3 is CASSMGRTSGTIYEQYF. CDR3 DNA sequence: TGTGCCAGTAGTATGGGGAGGACTAGCGGGACGATCTACGAGCAGTACTTC.

This clone was recorded once. The rearrangement joins TRBV2 to TRBJ2-3; 11 positions agree with TRBD2. Germline V lookup: CDR1 SNHLY, CDR2 FYNNEI. With 4 bases clipped from V and 0 bases from J, the junction kept 0 bases outside the gene matches. The CDR3 runs to 15 residues. DNA of the CDR3: TGTGCCAGCAGTGGGACTAGCGGGAGCACAGATACGCAGTATTTT. Residues: CASSGTSGSTDTQYF.

The genes are TRBV4-1 and TRBJ1-2; a weak D match, TRBD1 (5 bases). This CDR3 is 19 amino acids long. V lost 1 base and J lost 3, with 24 bases in between. Per germline, CDR1 MGHRA and CDR2 YSYEKL. The CDR3 protein is CASSQGSTFGAARHYGYTF. In DNA, the CDR3 is TGCGCCAGCAGCCAAGGCTCTACGTTTGGGGCCGCGCGTCACTATGGCTACACCTTC.

This rearrangement joins TRBV9 to TRBJ1-1; D perhaps matches TRBD1 (5 bases). The V gene's germline CDR1 is SGDLS and CDR2 YYNGEE. The CDR3 consists of 13 residues. V lost 1 base to trimming and J lost 2 bases, with 6 bases between them. The CDR3 is CASSVQGNTEAFF. The CDR3 DNA reads TGTGCCAGCAGCGTACAGGGAAACACTGAAGCTTTCTTT.

This clone appeared once. The chain combines TRBV28 with TRBJ1-4, with D perhaps matching TRBD1 (6 bases). CDR3 length equals 16 residues. Germline CDR1 reads MDHEN; CDR2 reads SYDVKM. The V end was cut by 5 bases, the J end by 0 bases, with 13 bases between. The CDR3, as DNA: TGTGCCAGCAGTCTGGGGACACCTGCAACTAATGAAAAACTGTTTTTT. It is translated as CASSLGTPATNEKLFF.

In this sample, this clone turned up a few times. CDR3 protein: CASSWPSGTVFGNEQFF. CDR3 nucleotide sequence: TGCGCCAGCAGCTGGCCTAGCGGGACTGTTTTTGGAAATGAGCAGTTCTTC. This chain connects TRBV5-1 to TRBJ2-1, with 9 bases lining up with TRBD2. Germline V gives CDR1 SGHRS, CDR2 YFSETQ. This CDR3 contains 17 residues. V trimming: 3 bases; J trimming: 7 bases; junction bases outside the gene matches: 14.